A single sample is the source of the 25 T cell receptor beta chains below, sequenced in a study of cytomegalovirus exposure and HLA in healthy donors. PCR involved 60 Vbeta and 13 Jbeta primers. Using immunoSEQ multiplex PCR, the repertoire was profiled, and TCRdb retains in-frame clones only, with some absent. Of approximately 110,000 clones listed, 60% to 70% are singletons. Sequences were obtained from PBMCs. The receptors derive from a man aged 25-40 years in good health and CMV-seropositive.

The chain couples TRBV6-1 to TRBJ1-2, with D uncertain. CDR3 size: 12 residues. Germline CDR1 reads MNHNS; CDR2 reads SASEGT. Trimming removed 1 base from V and 5 bases from J, with 5 bases in between. CDR3 sequence: CASSEDSYGYTF. The CDR3 nucleotides read TGTGCCAGCAGTGAAGACAGTTATGGCTACACCTTC.

There are a few counts of this clone. This chain links TRBV5-1 with TRBJ1-5; 11 nucleotides agree with TRBD1. The junction had 4 bases not matched to a gene; V was cut back by 0 bases and J by 5 bases. Germline V CDR1 and CDR2: SGHRS, YFSETQ. The CDR3 loop spans 16 amino acids. CDR3 coding DNA: TGCGCCAGCAGCTTGGGAGGGACAGGGGGTTATCAGCCCCAGCATTTT. It yields the protein CASSLGGTGGYQPQHF.

The V call is TRBV7-2, the J call TRBJ2-5; D is tentatively TRBD1 or TRBD2 (5 bases each). The J call is uncertain, as TRBJ2-7 better fits the DNA end. This CDR3 spans 13 amino acids. Germline V gene sequence: CDR1 SGHTA, CDR2 FQGNSA. The CDR3 region has the DNA TGTGCCAGCAGTTATGGTGGGGGCTACGAGCAGTACTTC. Its protein product is CASSYGGGYEQYF.

This clone was detected only a few times. Written as DNA, the CDR3 is TGTGCCAGCAGTTTCACGGGGGGAGGACTAGGCACAGATACGCAGTATTTT. Translated, it gives CASSFTGGGLGTDTQYF. The chain links TRBV2 to TRBJ2-3; 7 positions match TRBD2. This CDR3 comprises 17 residues. Germline assignment: CDR1 SNHLY and CDR2 FYNNEI. J gave up 1 base and V 5 bases, and 12 bases lay outside the gene matches.

The chain links TRBV6-5 to TRBJ2-7; 10 bases are a match to TRBD2. Trimming cost V 5 bases and J 3 bases; bases outside gene matches: 4. CDR1 and CDR2 from the germline V gene are MNHEY and SVGAGI. There are 14 residues in the CDR3. CDR3 amino acids: CASSPSGGGYEQYF. CDR3 coding DNA: TGTGCCAGCAGTCCTAGCGGGGGAGGCTACGAGCAGTACTTC.

The genes are TRBV4-1 and TRBJ2-3, with D maybe TRBD1 (5 bases). CDR1 is MGHRA and CDR2 is YSYEKL in the germline V gene. V dropped 2 bases and J dropped 6 bases, with 15 bases sitting between them. This CDR3 comprises 15 residues. The CDR3 here is CASSQSPWTLDTQYF. CDR3 DNA: TGCGCCAGCAGCCAAAGTCCTTGGACACTGGATACGCAGTATTTT.

This chain connects TRBV6-5 to TRBJ1-1; no clear D gene. CDR1 MNHEY and CDR2 SVGAGI come from the germline V gene. There are 12 residues in the CDR3. V lost 5 bases and J lost 2, with 6 bases in between. CDR3 nucleotide sequence: TGTGCCAGCAGTCCCCCTAACACTGAAGCTTTCTTT. Encoded protein: CASSPPNTEAFF.

The chain carries TRBV19 and TRBJ1-6; 10 bases are a match to TRBD1. Germline trimming cut 3 bases from V and 10 bases from J; bases unmatched to any gene: 15. The CDR3 consists of 18 residues. CDR1 and CDR2 from the germline V gene are LNHDA and SQIVND (reference sequence). Here the CDR3 reads CASSISRQGAMGNSPLHF. CDR3 DNA sequence: TGTGCCAGTAGTATTTCCCGACAGGGGGCTATGGGGAACTCACCCCTCCACTTT.

V is TRBV19 and J is TRBJ2-3, with 8 bases identical to TRBD2. The CDR3 is 15 residues long. V lost 5 bases and J lost 0; bases outside the gene matches: 4. CDR1 and CDR2 from the germline V gene are LNHDA and SQIVND (reference sequence). The CDR3 nucleotides are TGTGCCAGTAGTGCCACTAGCGGAAGCACAGATACGCAGTATTTT. Translating gives CASSATSGSTDTQYF.

This clone was seen only a few times. The rearrangement links TRBV6-1 to TRBJ2-7; D not certain. V was trimmed by 6 bases and J by 2 bases, leaving 5 bases between them. The CDR3 sequence is 11 residues long. Germline values: CDR1 MNHNS, CDR2 SASEGT. CDR3 residues: CASSPTYEQYF. The CDR3 DNA sequence: TGTGCCAGCAGCCCTACCTACGAGCAGTACTTC.

V is TRBV6-5 and J is TRBJ1-1, with D possibly TRBD1 on 5 matching bases. This CDR3 has 15 residues. Germline lookup yields CDR1 MNHEY and CDR2 SVGAGI. Trimming shortened V by 0 bases and J by 5 bases, and 13 bases separated the two germline ends. CDR3 nucleotides: TGTGCCAGCAGTTACTCCATCGGGGGGGAAACTGAAGCTTTCTTT. This sequence encodes CASSYSIGGETEAFF.

The chain joins TRBV7-6 to TRBJ1-3, with D tentatively TRBD1 (5 bases). The CDR3 extends over 15 amino acids. Germline V CDR1 and CDR2: SGHVS, FNYEAQ. V was clipped by 2 bases and J by 4 bases, with 12 bases between them. CDR3 residues: CASSLSRGSGNTIYF. The CDR3 region has the DNA TGTGCCAGCAGCTTAAGTAGGGGCTCAGGAAACACCATATATTTT.

The chain couples TRBV19 to TRBJ2-3; tentative D call: TRBD2 (6 bases). The ends were cut back, 3 bases at V and 1 base at J, with 11 bases in the middle. The CDR3 runs 15 residues. Germline-derived CDR1 and CDR2 are LNHDA and SQIVND (reference sequence). CDR3 sequence reads: CASSIRRGGTDTQYF. The CDR3 DNA reads TGTGCCAGTAGTATCCGGCGCGGGGGCACAGATACGCAGTATTTT.

The chain has TRBV5-5 and TRBJ1-3; D not certain. The CDR3 has 12 residues. From germline, CDR1 is SGHKS and CDR2 YYEKEE (reference sequence). The V end lost 4 bases, the J end lost 13 bases, and 15 bases lay between the germline ends. CDR3 protein: CASSVVDGLIYF. The CDR3 DNA sequence: TGTGCCAGCAGCGTCGTGGACGGACTAATATATTTT.

The chain links TRBV2 to TRBJ2-3, with 10 nucleotides matching TRBD2. With V trimmed by 6 bases and J by 4 bases, 4 bases remained unmatched. This CDR3 spans 14 amino acids. Germline loops: CDR1 SNHLY, CDR2 FYNNEI. The DNA of the CDR3 is TGTGCCAGCAGCCTAGCGGGGGTCCCAGATACGCAGTATTTT. This sequence encodes CASSLAGVPDTQYF.

The chain joins TRBV30 to TRBJ2-2; D gene unclear. The CDR3 is 13 residues long. V dropped 8 bases and J dropped 1 base, with 11 bases sitting between them. Germline V CDR1 and CDR2: GTSNPN, SVGIG (reference sequence). The CDR3 DNA reads as TGTGCCCACAGATTAGGGAACACCGGGGAGCTGTTTTTT. This sequence encodes CAHRLGNTGELFF.

Comment on this clone: One end of the junction fails to match germline, which may point to a read error. DNA for the CDR3: TGTGCCAGCAGCTTAGCCCAGGGGGCTGACGGGAAGCTGTTTTTT. Translated, it gives CASSLAQGADGKLFF. The V gene is TRBV7-9, the J gene TRBJ2-2; 8 bases agree with TRBD1. Germline CDR1 is SEHNR and CDR2 is FQNEAQ (reference sequence). The CDR3 contains 15 residues. Complete variable domain (other parts from reference TRBV7-9 and TRBJ2-2): DTGVSQNPRHKITKRGQNVTFRCDPISEHNRLYWYRQTLGQGPEFLTYFQNEAQLEKSRLLSDRFSAERPKGSFSTLEIQRTEQGDSAMYLCASSLAQGADGKLFFGEGSRLTVL.

This chain connects TRBV6-1 to TRBJ1-1; TRBD1 matches at 7 bases. The CDR3 consists of 17 residues. The germline V gene has CDR1 MNHNS and CDR2 SASEGT. With V trimmed by 3 bases and J by 5 bases, 15 bases remained unmatched. DNA of the CDR3: TGTGCCAGCAGTGAGAGGGGCGGGACAGTCTGGAAAACTGAAGCTTTCTTT. Its protein product is CASSERGGTVWKTEAFF.

The rearrangement joins TRBV29-1 to TRBJ2-5, with TRBD1 matching over 7 bases. The CDR3 covers 19 residues. The trim removed 2 bases at V and 2 bases at J, leaving 20 bases unmatched. Looked up from germline, CDR1 is SQVTM and CDR2 is ANQGSEA. CDR3 region: CSVEPYLRTGISLQETQYF. The CDR3 DNA reads as TGCAGCGTTGAACCCTACCTTCGGACAGGAATTAGTCTTCAAGAGACCCAGTACTTC.

The table lists this clone with a few counts. V and J are TRBV19 and TRBJ1-5; D call uncertain. Germline-derived CDR1 and CDR2 are LNHDA and SQIVND (reference sequence). V was clipped by 3 bases and J by 0 bases, with 9 bases between them. The CDR3 is 15 residues long. The CDR3 region is CASSMWRNSNQPQHF. In DNA form, the CDR3 reads TGTGCCAGTAGTATGTGGCGGAATAGCAATCAGCCCCAGCATTTT. Based on the CDR3 plus reference TRBV19 and TRBJ1-5, the full variable domain is DGGITQSPKYLFRKEGQNVTLSCEQNLNHDAMYWYRQDPGQGLRLIYYSQIVNDFQKGDIAEGYSVSREKKESFPLTVTSAQKNPTAFYLCASSMWRNSNQPQHFGDGTRLSIL.

The chain combines TRBV10-3 with TRBJ2-7, with D unclear. CDR1 is ENHRY, CDR2 SYGVKD, per germline. Trimming left V 3 bases short and J 5 bases short, with 11 bases between. The CDR3 covers 13 residues. Here the CDR3 DNA reads TGTGCCATCAGTGATGGAGCGAACAACGAGCAGTACTTC. Translated: CAISDGANNEQYF.

CDR3 sequence: CASTTGGKNTEAFF. The CDR3 DNA reads TGTGCCAGCACGACAGGGGGCAAGAACACTGAAGCTTTCTTT. This chain uses TRBV21-1 with TRBJ1-1; TRBD1, the table's D call, was not compared with the DNA. TRBV21-1 is tagged as a pseudogene. The CDR3 has 14 residues.

In its sample, this clone was seen once. This rearrangement joins TRBV29-1 to TRBJ2-3; no definite D call. V lost 5 bases, J lost 2 bases, and 8 bases lay in between. The CDR3 has 12 residues. In germline, CDR1 is SQVTM, CDR2 ANQGSEA. The CDR3 is CSVHTVTDTQYF. CDR3 sequence (DNA): TGCAGCGTTCATACGGTCACAGATACGCAGTATTTT.

This clone showed up just a few times. The chain carries TRBV9 and TRBJ2-3; D might be TRBD2 (6 bases). Trimming removed 0 bases at V and 3 bases at J, with 11 bases between. Germline lookup yields CDR1 SGDLS and CDR2 YYNGEE. The CDR3 loop spans 15 amino acids. CDR3 sequence reads: CASSVGTGETDTQYF. DNA of the CDR3: TGTGCCAGCAGCGTAGGGACGGGGGAGACAGATACGCAGTATTTT.

The rearrangement links TRBV27 to TRBJ2-7, with 7 bases fitting TRBD1. J lost 4 bases, V lost 8 bases, and 2 bases had no gene match. From germline, CDR1 is MNHEY and CDR2 SMNVEV (reference sequence). CDR3 size: 11 residues. The CDR3 nucleotides are TGTGCCAGCGGACAGGTTTACGAGCAGTACTTC. It translates to CASGQVYEQYF.